Following are 6 T cell receptor beta chains from one sample sequenced in a study of blood T cell repertoires in COVID-19 (dated by TCRdb to the early 2020s). Libraries were made using the immunoSEQ multiplex PCR assay. The table was pulled from immuneACCESS by TCRdb, which kept in-frame rearrangements only. Such tables lose some clones; where checked, under half of the loss comes from unresolved V genes, and the rest has no known cause. The sample includes about 220,000 clones, with 80% to 90% observed a single time. The top ten clonotypes cover over 12% of the sample. Source material: PBMCs or T cells enriched from blood (not recorded which). These receptors all come from a woman between 50 and 59 years old with acute COVID-19.

J is TRBJ2-7 and V is TRBV7-2; 9 nucleotides agree with TRBD2. V trimming: 5 bases; J trimming: 6 bases; junction bases outside the gene matches: 5. This CDR3 contains 13 residues. Germline V gives CDR1 SGHTA, CDR2 FQGNSA. The CDR3 loop reads CASSRGGGTEQYF. CDR3 nucleotide sequence: TGTGCCAGCAGCCGCGGGGGGGGGACCGAGCAGTACTTC.

V usage is TRBV6-6 and J usage is TRBJ1-6, with D uncertain. The length of the CDR3 is 15 residues. Germline V lookup: CDR1 MNHNY, CDR2 SVGAGI (reference sequence). V was shortened by 5 bases and J by 14 bases, with 22 bases between the two germline ends. CDR3 DNA sequence: TGTGCCAGCAGTCAATCCGGGTCTTACTGGTTGGCCCTCCACTTT. This sequence encodes CASSQSGSYWLALHF.

The genes are TRBV5-4 and TRBJ2-7; 10 bases map to TRBD2. The CDR3 extends over 14 amino acids. Germline lookup yields CDR1 SGHNT and CDR2 YYREEE (reference sequence). Unmatched junction bases numbered 5, after V lost 3 bases and J lost 5 bases. The CDR3 DNA reads TGTGCCAGCAGCTCGGGACTAGCGTTGAACGAGCAGTACTTC. This translates into CASSSGLALNEQYF.

The rearrangement joins TRBV25-1 to TRBJ1-2; D might be TRBD1 (5 bases). The V gene lost 0 bases and the J gene lost 8 bases, with 16 bases spanning the gap. The CDR3 consists of 15 residues. Looked up from germline, CDR1 is MGHDK and CDR2 is SYGVNS. The CDR3 loop is CASSEYGSGVEGYTF. CDR3 in DNA: TGTGCCAGCAGTGAATATGGTTCGGGGGTAGAGGGCTACACCTTC.

The V gene is TRBV6-4, the J gene TRBJ1-3; TRBD1 agrees at 8 bases. The CDR3 length is 16 residues. The V and J ends lost 6 bases and 7 bases, in that order; junction bases with no gene match: 14. From germline, CDR1 is MRHNA and CDR2 SNTAGT. The CDR3, as DNA: TGTGCCAGCAGGAGGGTTGGAGGACAGGGCGCGAACACCATATATTTT. This translates into CASRRVGGQGANTIYF.

This clone was seen a single time. The chain is built from TRBV3-1 (or the pseudogene TRBV3-2) and TRBJ2-7, with D perhaps TRBD2 (5 bases). V lost 2 bases, J lost 0 bases, and 17 bases lay in between. Germline values: CDR1 LGHDT, CDR2 YNNKEL (reference sequence). This CDR3 spans 17 amino acids. CDR3 in DNA: TGTGCCAGCAGCCAAACCTCCGGGCGGGCCTCCTCCTACGAGCAGTACTTC. It translates to CASSQTSGRASSYEQYF.